Listed here are 7 T cell receptor beta chains from one sample, sequenced in a study of regulatory T cells in long-lasting Graves disease (dated by TCRdb to about 2021). Reading the label with the study, this specimen's time point is: persistent/refractory GD, antithyroid drugs over 5 years with positive TRAb. RNA was extracted from PBMCs in TRIzol for both TCR sequencing and RNA sequencing. Library creation used multiplex PCR. This sample was sequenced with an Illumina HiSeq 4000. iRepertoire HTBI primers and Arm-PCR amplification of CDR3 regions were used to construct TCR beta libraries. TCRdb cleaned the public reads at Q25 with fastp, built clones with MiXCR and kept in-frame beta chains. When rows share a CDR3 protein, they turn into one entry using the most common DNA and genes. The sample records a few hundred thousand distinct CDR3 sequences, 20% to 25% of which are singletons. The ten largest clones capture about 26% of the sample.

The source was peripheral blood mononuclear cells (PBMCs), collected when the disease was refractory, from a patient treated with antithyroid drugs. The receptor source for this set is a female donor with Graves disease.

The J gene is TRBJ2-7, the V gene TRBV2; D possibly corresponds to TRBD1 (7 bases). This CDR3 region has 13 residues. V was cut by 8 bases and J by 6 bases, with 17 bases left in between. The V gene's germline CDR1 is SNHLY and CDR2 FYNNEI. CDR3 amino acids: CASGRQGLGEQYF. The CDR3, as DNA: TGTGCCAGCGGGAGACAGGGACTGGGCGAGCAGTACTTC.

With regard to this clonotype: A much larger clonotype is one base distant, so this may be a read error. The gene calls are TRBV20-1 and TRBJ2-7; D unresolved. In germline, CDR1 is DFQATT, CDR2 SNEGSKA (reference sequence). CDR3 length: 11 amino acids. CDR3 region: CSATGGYEQHF. CDR3 nucleotide sequence: TGCAGTGCTACGGGTGGCTACGAGCAGCACTTC.

This clonotype was recorded many times. This chain connects TRBV11-2 to TRBJ1-1; maybe TRBD1 (6 bases). V lost 1 base and J lost 0, with 15 bases in between. Germline V gene data show CDR1 as SGHAT and CDR2 as FQNNGV. The CDR3 has 17 amino acids. The CDR3: CASSLGEGGEMNTEAFF. CDR3 nucleotide sequence: TGTGCCAGCAGCTTAGGAGAGGGGGGGGAAATGAACACTGAAGCTTTCTTT.

The chain employs TRBV29-1 and TRBJ1-2; D perhaps matches TRBD1 (5 bases). Trimming cost V 4 bases and J 3 bases, with 18 bases left between them. The germline gives CDR1 SQVTM, CDR2 ANQGSEA. This CDR3 is 15 amino acids long. This chain's CDR3 is CSVGNLGREDYGYTF. Here the CDR3 DNA reads TGCAGCGTTGGTAATTTAGGCAGGGAGGACTATGGCTACACCTTC.

This chain uses TRBV14 with TRBJ2-5; D call uncertain. V dropped 0 bases and J dropped 9 bases, with 11 bases sitting between them. Germline-derived CDR1 and CDR2 are SGHDN and FVKESK. The CDR3 loop spans 13 amino acids. The CDR3 reads CASSQEFQFSQYF. As DNA, the CDR3 is TGTGCCAGCAGCCAAGAATTCCAGTTTTCCCAGTACTTC. Full variable domain (outside the CDR3, taken from reference TRBV14 and TRBJ2-5): EAGVTQFPSHSVIEKGQTVTLRCDPISGHDNLYWYRRVMGKEIKFLLHFVKESKQDESGMPNNRFLAERTGGTYSTLKVQPAELEDSGVYFCASSQEFQFSQYFGPGTRLLVL.

This chain joins TRBV20-1 and TRBJ2-2; the D gene is possibly TRBD2 (5 bases). The CDR3 sequence is 15 residues long. Trimming took 0 bases from V and 0 from J, leaving 8 bases between them. CDR1 and CDR2 from the germline V gene are DFQATT and SNEGSKA (reference sequence). CDR3 sequence reads: CSARDTGTNTGELFF. The CDR3, as DNA: TGCAGTGCTAGAGATACCGGGACGAACACCGGGGAGCTGTTTTTT.

This clonotype was seen more than once but under ten times. V usage is TRBV7-3 and J usage is TRBJ2-2; D may be TRBD2 (5 bases). V was pared by 1 base and J by 0 bases, with 9 bases between. From germline, CDR1 is SGHTA and CDR2 FQGTGA. The CDR3 covers 16 residues. Here the CDR3 DNA reads TGTGCCAGCAGCTTAAGGACTGCCGCGAACACCGGGGAGCTGTTTTTT. It codes for CASSLRTAANTGELFF. The full variable domain, with the rest looked up from reference TRBV7-3 and TRBJ2-2, is GAGVSQTPSNKVTEKGKYVELRCDPISGHTALYWYRQSLGQGPEFLIYFQGTGAADDSGLPNDRFFAVRPEGSVSTLKIQRTERGDSAVYLCASSLRTAANTGELFFGEGSRLTVL.